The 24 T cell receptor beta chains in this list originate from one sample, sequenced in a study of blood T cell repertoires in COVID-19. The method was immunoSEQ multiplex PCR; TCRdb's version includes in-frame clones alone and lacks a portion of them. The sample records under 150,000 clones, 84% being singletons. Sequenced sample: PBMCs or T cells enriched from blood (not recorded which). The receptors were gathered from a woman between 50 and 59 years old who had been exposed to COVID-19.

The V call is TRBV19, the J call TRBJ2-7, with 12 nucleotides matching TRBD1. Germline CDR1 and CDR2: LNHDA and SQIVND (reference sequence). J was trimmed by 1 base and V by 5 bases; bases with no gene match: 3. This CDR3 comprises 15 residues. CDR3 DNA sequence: TGTGCCAGTAGTCCGGGACAGGGGGCGTCCTACGAGCAGTACTTC. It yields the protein CASSPGQGASYEQYF.

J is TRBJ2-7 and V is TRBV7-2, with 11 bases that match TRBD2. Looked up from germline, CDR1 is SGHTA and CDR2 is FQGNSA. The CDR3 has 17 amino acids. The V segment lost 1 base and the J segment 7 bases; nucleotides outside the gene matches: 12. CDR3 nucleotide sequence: TGTGCCAGCAGCTTAGGGGGTACTAGCGGGAGTCACCGAGAGCAGTACTTC. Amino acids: CASSLGGTSGSHREQYF.

In DNA, the CDR3 is TGCGCCAGCAGCCCGGGTGGGGGCCAGAACACTGAAGCTTTCTTT. This translates into CASSPGGGQNTEAFF. The V gene is TRBV4-3, the J gene TRBJ1-1; TRBD1 might be the D (6 bases). Germline V gives CDR1 LGHNA, CDR2 YSLEER. With 4 bases removed from V and 1 base from J, the gap between germline ends came to 13 bases. The CDR3 extends over 15 amino acids.

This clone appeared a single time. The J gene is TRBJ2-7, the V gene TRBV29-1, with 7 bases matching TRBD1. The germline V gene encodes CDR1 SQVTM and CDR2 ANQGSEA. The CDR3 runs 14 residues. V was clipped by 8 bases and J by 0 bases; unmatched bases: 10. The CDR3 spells CSIRLTGSSYEQYF. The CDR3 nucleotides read TGCAGCATCCGATTGACAGGGAGCTCCTACGAGCAGTACTTC.

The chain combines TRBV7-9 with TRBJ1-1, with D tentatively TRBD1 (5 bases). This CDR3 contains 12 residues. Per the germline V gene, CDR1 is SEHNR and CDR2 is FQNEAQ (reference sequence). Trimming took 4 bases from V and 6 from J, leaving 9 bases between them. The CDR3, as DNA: TGTGCCAGCAGCTGGGACTGGGCTGAAGCTTTCTTT. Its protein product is CASSWDWAEAFF. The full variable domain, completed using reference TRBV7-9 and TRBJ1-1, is DTGVSQNPRHKITKRGQNVTFRCDPISEHNRLYWYRQTLGQGPEFLTYFQNEAQLEKSRLLSDRFSAERPKGSFSTLEIQRTEQGDSAMYLCASSWDWAEAFFGQGTRLTVV.

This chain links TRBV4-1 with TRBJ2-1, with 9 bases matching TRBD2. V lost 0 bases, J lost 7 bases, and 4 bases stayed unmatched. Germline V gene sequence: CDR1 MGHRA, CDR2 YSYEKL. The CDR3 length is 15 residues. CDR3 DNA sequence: TGCGCCAGCAGCCAAGAGGGCGGGGGGGTAAATGAGCAGTTCTTC. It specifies CASSQEGGGVNEQFF.

The CDR3: CASSLGLAEETQYF. CDR3 sequence (DNA): TGTGCCAGCAGCCTGGGACTAGCGGAAGAGACCCAGTACTTC. The chain employs TRBV7-2 and TRBJ2-5, with 11 bases lining up with TRBD2. Germline-derived CDR1 and CDR2 are SGHTA and FQGNSA. This CDR3 contains 14 residues. Trimming at V came to 5 bases and at J to 3 bases, leaving 2 bases not matched to a gene.

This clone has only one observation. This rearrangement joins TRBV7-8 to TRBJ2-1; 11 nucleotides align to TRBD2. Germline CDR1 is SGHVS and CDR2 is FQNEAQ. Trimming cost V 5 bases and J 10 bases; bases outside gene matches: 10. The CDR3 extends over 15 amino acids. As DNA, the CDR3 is TGTGCCAGCAGCCAGGGACTAGCGGTAGGAGGAGAGCAGTTCTTC. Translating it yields CASSQGLAVGGEQFF.

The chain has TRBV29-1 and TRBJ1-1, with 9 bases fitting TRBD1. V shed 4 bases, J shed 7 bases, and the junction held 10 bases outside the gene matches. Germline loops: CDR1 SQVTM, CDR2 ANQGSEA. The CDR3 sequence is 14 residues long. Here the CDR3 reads CSVVGWRGQGEAFF. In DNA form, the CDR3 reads TGCAGCGTTGTAGGGTGGCGGGGACAGGGTGAAGCTTTCTTT.

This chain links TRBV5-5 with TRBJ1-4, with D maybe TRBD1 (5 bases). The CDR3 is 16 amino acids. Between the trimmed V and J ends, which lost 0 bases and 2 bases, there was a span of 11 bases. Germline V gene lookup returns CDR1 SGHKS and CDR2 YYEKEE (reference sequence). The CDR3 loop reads CASSLARVATNEKLFF. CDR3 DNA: TGTGCCAGCAGCTTGGCCAGGGTGGCGACTAATGAAAAACTGTTTTTT.

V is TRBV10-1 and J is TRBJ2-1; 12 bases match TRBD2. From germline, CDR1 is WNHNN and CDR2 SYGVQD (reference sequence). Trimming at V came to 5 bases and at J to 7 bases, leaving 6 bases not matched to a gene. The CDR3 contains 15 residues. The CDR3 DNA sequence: TGCGCCAGCAGTCCTAGCGGGAGGGCTGGAAATGAGCAGTTCTTC. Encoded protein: CASSPSGRAGNEQFF.

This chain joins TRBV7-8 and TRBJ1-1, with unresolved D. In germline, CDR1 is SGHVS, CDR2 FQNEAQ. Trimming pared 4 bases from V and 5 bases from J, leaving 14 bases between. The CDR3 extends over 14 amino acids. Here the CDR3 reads CASSYGLWGTEAFF. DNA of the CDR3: TGTGCCAGCAGCTACGGACTCTGGGGAACTGAAGCTTTCTTT.

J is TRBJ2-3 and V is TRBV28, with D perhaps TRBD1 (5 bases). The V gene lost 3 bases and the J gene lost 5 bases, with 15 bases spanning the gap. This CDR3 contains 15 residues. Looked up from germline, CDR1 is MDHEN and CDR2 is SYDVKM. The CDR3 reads CASSFGSGLVDTQYF. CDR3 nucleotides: TGTGCCAGCAGTTTTGGGTCAGGGTTAGTAGATACGCAGTATTTT.

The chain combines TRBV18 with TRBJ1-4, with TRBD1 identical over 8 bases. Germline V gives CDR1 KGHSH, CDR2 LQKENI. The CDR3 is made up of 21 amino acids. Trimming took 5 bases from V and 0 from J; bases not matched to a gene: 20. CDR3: CASSAYLDREILGATNEKLFF. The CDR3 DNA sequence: TGTGCCAGCTCAGCCTACCTGGACAGGGAAATATTGGGGGCAACTAATGAAAAACTGTTTTTT.

CDR3 DNA sequence: TGTGCCAGCAGTTCGCCTTCCAGGGGAAGCTCCTACGAGCAGTACTTC. Its protein is CASSSPSRGSSYEQYF. This chain connects TRBV6-5 to TRBJ2-7, with D tentatively TRBD1 (6 bases). CDR1 and CDR2 (germline): MNHEY, SVGAGI. The CDR3 covers 16 residues. Trimming removed 4 bases at V and 0 bases at J, with 16 bases between.

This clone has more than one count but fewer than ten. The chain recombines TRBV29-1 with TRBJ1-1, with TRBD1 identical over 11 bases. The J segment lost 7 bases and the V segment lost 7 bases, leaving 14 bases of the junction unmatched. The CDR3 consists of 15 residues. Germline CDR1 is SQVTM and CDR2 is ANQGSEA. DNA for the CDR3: TGCAGCGGGCAAAAGAAGGGACAGGGGGAGATTGAAGCTTTCTTT. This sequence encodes CSGQKKGQGEIEAFF.

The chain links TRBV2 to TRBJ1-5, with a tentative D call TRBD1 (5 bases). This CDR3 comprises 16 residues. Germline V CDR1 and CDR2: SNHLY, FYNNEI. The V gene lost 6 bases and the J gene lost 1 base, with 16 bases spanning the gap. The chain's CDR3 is CASRGGTGRSNQPQHF. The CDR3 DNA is TGTGCCAGCAGGGGGGGAACGGGTCGGAGCAATCAGCCCCAGCATTTT.

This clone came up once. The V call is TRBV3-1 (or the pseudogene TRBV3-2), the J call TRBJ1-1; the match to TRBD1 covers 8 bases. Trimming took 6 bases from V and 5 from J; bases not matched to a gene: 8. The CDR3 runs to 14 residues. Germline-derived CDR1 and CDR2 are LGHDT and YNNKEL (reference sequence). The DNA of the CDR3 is TGTGCCAGCAGTTACAGGGGGGATGGAACTGAAGCTTTCTTT. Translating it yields CASSYRGDGTEAFF.

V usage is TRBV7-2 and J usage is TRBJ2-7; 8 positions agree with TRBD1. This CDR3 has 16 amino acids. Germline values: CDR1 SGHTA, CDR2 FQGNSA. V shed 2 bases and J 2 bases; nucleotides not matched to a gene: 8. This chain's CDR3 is CASSLLGRGQPYEQYF. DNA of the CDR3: TGTGCCAGCAGCTTATTGGGCAGGGGGCAACCCTACGAGCAGTACTTC.

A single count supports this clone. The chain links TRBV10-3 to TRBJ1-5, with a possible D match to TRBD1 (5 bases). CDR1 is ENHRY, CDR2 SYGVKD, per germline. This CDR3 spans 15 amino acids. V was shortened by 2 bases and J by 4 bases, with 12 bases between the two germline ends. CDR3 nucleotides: TGTGCCATCAGTGAGGGGCAGGGTAGGAATCAGCCCCAGCATTTT. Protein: CAISEGQGRNQPQHF.

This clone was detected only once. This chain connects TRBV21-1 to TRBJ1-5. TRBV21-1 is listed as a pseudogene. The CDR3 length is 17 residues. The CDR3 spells CASRIIRGGESNQPQHF. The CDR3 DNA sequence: TGTGCCAGCAGGATCATAAGGGGGGGGGAGAGCAATCAGCCCCAGCATTTT.

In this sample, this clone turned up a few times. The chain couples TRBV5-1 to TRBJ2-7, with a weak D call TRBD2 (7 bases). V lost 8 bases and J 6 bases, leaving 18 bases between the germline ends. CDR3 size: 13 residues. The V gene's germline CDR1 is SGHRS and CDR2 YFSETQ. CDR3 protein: CASSAVGGLEQYF. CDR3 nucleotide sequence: TGCGCCAGTTCGGCGGTCGGGGGGCTCGAGCAGTACTTC.

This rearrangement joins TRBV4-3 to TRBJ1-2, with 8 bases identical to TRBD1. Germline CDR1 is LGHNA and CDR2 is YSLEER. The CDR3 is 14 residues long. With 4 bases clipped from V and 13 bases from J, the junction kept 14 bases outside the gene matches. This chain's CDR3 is CASSPQSAGGKATF. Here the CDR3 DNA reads TGCGCCAGCAGCCCTCAATCAGCAGGGGGCAAGGCCACCTTC.

The CDR3 sequence: CASSQGTLSTQYF. CDR3 DNA sequence: TGCGCCAGCAGCCAGGGGACATTGAGTACGCAGTATTTT. This rearrangement joins TRBV4-3 to TRBJ2-3, with D possibly matching TRBD1 (6 bases). Trimming removed 3 bases at V and 8 bases at J, with 12 bases between. CDR1 LGHNA and CDR2 YSLEER come from the germline V gene. The CDR3 has 13 residues.